Detailed here is one T cell receptor (delta chain). This clone is considered large (0.1 to 1%). Its antigen target is currently unknown. No clone much larger than this one lies a single base away; base qualities are absent. Taken from the germline V gene, the CDR1 and CDR2 loops are GEAIGNYY and EKD. The CDR3 runs 15 residues from the cysteine to the phenylalanine. Only CDR3 DNA is held: 45 bases, read in frame from base 1. Between the V and J ends, shortened by 4 bases and 7 bases respectively, the junction contains 21 bases. Libraries were constructed by RT-PCR. Sequenced using an Illumina MiSeq. Clone calls in TCRdb were regenerated from the public reads with CATT, after which identical DNA sequences shared one row. The sample table contains more than 800 delta-chain clones; only one count was recorded for around 51% of them. The top ten constitute approximately 24% of the sample. This specimen belongs to a study of gammadelta T cells in human blood (TCRdb year 2020). Overall study outcomes, separate from this receptor: According to the study, polyclonal expansion of innate gamma-delta T cells right after birth appeared to be driven by microbial exposure.

The V gene is TRDV2 and the J gene is TRDJ1, with no confident D gene call. This TCR was recovered from a newborn. Source material: Vgamma9Vdelta2 gamma-delta T cells from cord blood. The CDR3 protein: CACDCGPSHAGKLIF. The nucleotide sequence reads TGTGCCTGTGATTGTGGTCCCTCCCACGCCGGTAAACTCATCTTT.